A single sample gave rise to the 15 T cell receptor beta chains below, sequenced in a study of neurological immune-mediated disorders. Each CDR3 protein is one row after TCRdb ran MiXCR on the 5' RACE reads. The profile shows over 55,000 distinct CDR3 sequences, approximately 12% of them singletons. Time point reported: longitudinal time-point 1 (baseline). What was sequenced was PBMCs. These receptor sequences come from a male donor with HTLV-1-associated myelopathy (HAM/TSP).

The table lists this clonotype with many counts. This chain uses TRBV7-2 with TRBJ2-1; D gene unclear. Per the germline V gene, CDR1 is SGHTA and CDR2 is FQGNSA. Trimming pared 5 bases from V and 3 bases from J, leaving 17 bases between. The CDR3 totals 16 residues. The CDR3 here is CASSPTIGLVYNEQFF. The CDR3 region has the DNA TGTGCCAGCAGCCCAACGATCGGTCTAGTCTACAATGAGCAGTTCTTC.

This clonotype came up many times. This sequence joins TRBV5-1 and TRBJ2-1; D remains ambiguous. The CDR3 spans 12 residues. Trimming left V 4 bases short and J 6 bases short, with 8 bases between. CDR1 and CDR2 from the germline V gene are SGHRS and YFSETQ. This chain's CDR3 is CASSTDGNEQFF. CDR3 DNA sequence: TGCGCCAGCAGCACAGACGGCAATGAGCAGTTCTTC.

This clonotype was seen many times. The V gene is TRBV10-3, the J gene TRBJ1-5, with 7 bases identical to TRBD1. The trim removed 10 bases at V and 3 bases at J, leaving 3 bases unmatched. CDR3 length equals 12 residues. Per the germline V gene, CDR1 is ENHRY and CDR2 is SYGVKD. The CDR3 DNA sequence: TGTGCCACCGGGACAGACAATCAGCCCCAGCATTTT. This codes for CATGTDNQPQHF.

This clonotype showed up many times. This chain uses TRBV29-1 with TRBJ2-1; TRBD2 agrees at 8 bases. The CDR3 contains 15 residues. The ends lost 0 bases at V and 6 bases at J; junction bases unmatched: 7. Germline V gene sequence: CDR1 SQVTM, CDR2 ANQGSEA. The CDR3 region is CSVEDRGGGLNEQFF. CDR3 bases: TGCAGCGTTGAAGATCGGGGGGGGGGGCTCAATGAGCAGTTCTTC.

This clonotype was picked up many times. The chain is built from TRBV7-2 and TRBJ1-1; no clear D gene. Per germline, CDR1 SGHTA and CDR2 FQGNSA. V was shortened by 5 bases and J by 5 bases, with 18 bases between the two germline ends. This CDR3 contains 15 residues. CDR3 DNA: TGTGCCAGCAGCCAGCGTTCCTACGGAGGGACTGAAGCTTTCTTT. Encoded protein: CASSQRSYGGTEAFF.

This clonotype appeared many times. The rearrangement links TRBV7-2 to TRBJ2-1, with TRBD2 identical over 9 bases. The CDR3 is made up of 17 amino acids. Germline-derived CDR1 and CDR2 are SGHTA and FQGNSA. The J segment lost 4 bases and the V segment lost 4 bases, leaving 11 bases of the junction unmatched. DNA of the CDR3: TGTGCCAGCAGCTCTGACCCCCCCAGCGGGGGGTACAATGAGCAGTTCTTC. This sequence encodes CASSSDPPSGGYNEQFF.

This clonotype was detected ten times or more. The chain couples TRBV5-1 to TRBJ2-5; 8 positions agree with TRBD2. In germline, CDR1 is SGHRS, CDR2 YFSETQ. The trim removed 3 bases at V and 5 bases at J, leaving 9 bases unmatched. The CDR3 length is 15 residues. The CDR3 DNA follows: TGCGCCAGCAGCTCCAATAGCGGGGCGTACGAGACCCAGTACTTC. Protein product: CASSSNSGAYETQYF.

The table lists this clonotype with many counts. The chain recombines TRBV6-2 or TRBV6-3 with TRBJ1-2; no definite D call. Germline V gene sequence: CDR1 MNHEY, CDR2 SVGEGT. The CDR3 consists of 13 residues. Between the trimmed V and J ends, which lost 1 base and 8 bases, there was a span of 11 bases. CDR3 in DNA: TGTGCCAGCAGTTACTTCGGCCCTACGGGCTACACCTTC. Its translation: CASSYFGPTGYTF.

Ten or more counts support this clonotype. In DNA form, the CDR3 reads TGTGCCATCAGTTTTCGGTATGAGAACACTGAAGCTTTCTTT. As protein: CAISFRYENTEAFF. This chain uses TRBV10-3 with TRBJ1-1, with no clear D. CDR3 size: 14 residues. The germline V gene has CDR1 ENHRY and CDR2 SYGVKD. V was cut by 5 bases and J by 1 base, with 11 bases left in between.

This clonotype was counted many times. The rearrangement links TRBV11-3 to TRBJ2-5, with D maybe TRBD2 (5 bases). In germline, CDR1 is SGHNT, CDR2 YENEEA. The CDR3 has 17 amino acids. Trimming removed 6 bases from V and 5 bases from J, with 25 bases in between. In DNA, the CDR3 is TGTGCCAGCAGTATCCCCGTTCTGGCTACCAGAGGGGAGACCCAGTACTTC. It is translated as CASSIPVLATRGETQYF.

This clonotype was observed many times. The chain links TRBV20-1 to TRBJ2-3; 9 positions agree with TRBD2. Germline V gives CDR1 DFQATT, CDR2 SNEGSKA (reference sequence). The CDR3 runs 16 residues. After removal of 6 bases from V and 1 base from J, the junction contained 11 bases not matched to a gene. In nucleotides, the CDR3 is TGCAGTGCGGCGGGACTAGCCTTCTCTCGCACAGATACGCAGTATTTT. Protein sequence: CSAAGLAFSRTDTQYF.

This clonotype was detected many times. The rearrangement links TRBV10-3 to TRBJ1-2; TRBD1 matches 10 bases. This CDR3 is 15 amino acids long. The germline CDR1 and CDR2 sequences are ENHRY and SYGVKD. V lost 0 bases, J lost 6 bases, and 4 bases stayed unmatched. CDR3: CAISESRDRGDGYTF. As DNA, the CDR3 is TGTGCCATCAGTGAGTCGAGGGACAGGGGTGATGGCTACACCTTC.

There are many counts of this clonotype. This chain links TRBV5-1 with TRBJ2-5, with D uncertain. V lost 2 bases, J lost 2 bases, and 10 bases lay in between. CDR3 length: 14 amino acids. Germline V gene sequence: CDR1 SGHRS, CDR2 YFSETQ. CDR3 region: CASSFNLQQETQYF. DNA for the CDR3: TGCGCCAGCAGCTTTAATTTACAGCAAGAGACCCAGTACTTC.

This clonotype has ten or more counts. The J gene is TRBJ2-5, the V gene TRBV6-1; no reliable D call. The V end lost 2 bases, the J end lost 7 bases, and 14 bases lay between the germline ends. This CDR3 has 14 residues. CDR1 and CDR2 from the germline V gene are MNHNS and SASEGT. The CDR3 DNA is TGTGCCAGCAGTGAACTTGACCAGATAGGGACCCAGTACTTC. Its translation: CASSELDQIGTQYF.

This clonotype came up a few times. The V and J genes are TRBV20-1 and TRBJ2-5; no firm D call. CDR1 DFQATT and CDR2 SNEGSKA come from the germline V gene (reference sequence). Trimming took off 0 bases at V and 2 bases at J, with 4 bases between the two ends. The CDR3 covers 12 residues. CDR3 DNA: TGCAGTGCTAGAGATCTACAAGAGACCCAGTACTTC. This sequence encodes CSARDLQETQYF.